The sequence of this TCR beta chain was determined in a study of immune evolution from preneoplasia to lung adenocarcinoma. CDR3 size: 14 residues. V gave up 5 bases and J gave up 3 bases, with 13 bases separating them. Looked up from germline, CDR1 is MNHNS and CDR2 is SASEGT. TCRdb's table, derived via immunoSEQ multiplex PCR, lists solely in-frame clones and lacks some. The profile shows about 13,000 clones, roughly 80% of them singletons. This sequence joins TRBV6-1 and TRBJ2-5; D may be TRBD2 (5 bases). Sequencing input: FFPE minimally invasive lung adenocarcinoma tissue. The source of this sequence is a person in their 70s with lung adenocarcinoma. The DNA for the CDR3 is TGTGCCAGCAGTCCCCGGACCGGGAAAGAGACCCAGTACTTC. Its translation is CASSPRTGKETQYF.